This note documents a single T cell receptor beta chain sequence. Its antigen is currently unknown. Trimming stripped 5 bases from V and 4 bases from J, with 11 bases between. The CDR3 runs to 13 residues. CDR1 and CDR2 (germline): SEHNR, FQNEAQ (reference sequence). The data derive from a study of CD8+ T cells in alopecia areata. Overall study: Oral tofacitinib, 5 to 10 mg twice daily, was given in an open-label trial. The tofacitinib course ran for 6 to 18 months and was followed by 6 months off drug.

Study results and caveats: Patients displayed less clarity in TCR sharing than mice, a finding possibly related to HLA. Normal scalp showed lower clonality than lesional scalp, especially alopecia totalis/universalis.

RNA was isolated and reverse transcribed to cDNA, the sequencing template. Produced via immunoSEQ multiplex PCR; TCRdb's table is partial and in-frame only. The table shows around 250,000 clones, with roughly 69% occurring only once. The source material was CD4+ T cells sorted from blood, sampled at week 0. This sequence originates from a human donor with alopecia areata. This chain joins TRBV7-9 and TRBJ1-2; D gene uncertain. CDR3 region: CASSPPYSYGYTF. CDR3 nucleotide sequence: TGTGCCAGCAGCCCTCCTTACAGCTATGGCTACACCTTC.